These 10 T cell receptor beta chains share one sample of origin, sequenced in a study of shared clonotypes between healthy human individuals. Method: immunoSEQ multiplex PCR; TCRdb's copy keeps in-frame clones and lacks some. The data show roughly 2.5 million clones, around 90% seen once. The sample consisted of naive CD4+ T cells sorted from blood. The sample's subset: CD45RA+ positively selected. The receptors come from a man younger than 35 in good health.

The chain is built from TRBV5-1 and TRBJ2-7, with 8 bases lining up with TRBD1. Germline V lookup: CDR1 SGHRS, CDR2 YFSETQ. J lost 4 bases, V lost 4 bases, and 10 bases had no gene match. The CDR3 has 15 amino acids. In DNA form, the CDR3 reads TGCGCCAGCAGCCGGACAGGGATGATGGGTTACGAGCAGTACTTC. It is translated as CASSRTGMMGYEQYF.

V gene TRBV15 combines with J gene TRBJ2-1; 7 positions match TRBD2. Per the germline V gene, CDR1 is LNHNV and CDR2 is YYDKDF (reference sequence). The J segment lost 4 bases and the V segment lost 7 bases, leaving 13 bases of the junction unmatched. The CDR3 has 16 residues. The CDR3 DNA reads as TGTGCCACCAAAAGGCCAATTGGCGGGAGTTACAATGAGCAGTTCTTC. It yields the protein CATKRPIGGSYNEQFF.

The chain has TRBV4-1 and TRBJ2-7, with 10 bases identical to TRBD1. The length of the CDR3 is 18 residues. The V and J ends lost 3 bases and 7 bases, in that order; junction bases with no gene match: 18. Germline-derived CDR1 and CDR2 are MGHRA and YSYEKL. CDR3 nucleotide sequence: TGCGCCAGCAGCCAGGCGACAGGGGGCATCGGTAAGCTGGGGGAGCAGTACTTC. Translation: CASSQATGGIGKLGEQYF.

Details on this clone: Distinct nucleotide sequences in the sample also encode this CDR3. This chain links TRBV30 with TRBJ1-2; D gene uncertain. V was trimmed by 0 bases and J by 2 bases, leaving 7 bases between them. Germline V gene lookup returns CDR1 GTSNPN and CDR2 SVGIG (reference sequence). The CDR3 covers 13 residues. CDR3 in DNA: TGTGCCTGGAGTGTAGTACCAAACTATGGCTACACCTTC. Residues: CAWSVVPNYGYTF.

V gene TRBV6-1 combines with J gene TRBJ1-1, with a tentative D call TRBD1 (5 bases). The CDR3 is 14 amino acids. Germline-derived CDR1 and CDR2 are MNHNS and SASEGT. The ends were cut back, 2 bases at V and 6 bases at J, with 13 bases in the middle. CDR3 region: CASSEFRAGSEAFF. The CDR3 DNA is TGTGCCAGCAGTGAATTTAGGGCAGGGTCTGAAGCTTTCTTT.

The V call is TRBV19, the J call TRBJ2-2, with D tentatively TRBD1 (6 bases). Trimming took off 3 bases at V and 4 bases at J, with 15 bases between the two ends. Per the germline V gene, CDR1 is LNHDA and CDR2 is SQIVND (reference sequence). The CDR3 consists of 16 residues. CDR3 in DNA: TGTGCCAGTAGTATGCCCAGGGGATTAGGCACCGGGGAGCTGTTTTTT. Translated, it gives CASSMPRGLGTGELFF.

This clone was counted a single time. The rearrangement uses TRBV6-5 and TRBJ1-2; maybe TRBD1 (6 bases). The length of the CDR3 is 13 residues. CDR1 MNHEY and CDR2 SVGAGI come from the germline V gene. Trimming took off 7 bases at V and 3 bases at J, with 12 bases between the two ends. CDR3 nucleotide sequence: TGTGCCAGCACCGTACAGGGCTACTATGGCTACACCTTC. Translating it yields CASTVQGYYGYTF.

This CDR3 is CASKTIPQGGTGELFF. The CDR3 nucleotides read TGTGCCAGCAAAACCATCCCCCAGGGCGGCACCGGGGAGCTGTTTTTT. V usage is TRBV18 and J usage is TRBJ2-2; TRBD1 might be the D (5 bases). From germline, CDR1 is KGHSH and CDR2 LQKENI. V gave up 8 bases and J gave up 4 bases, with 20 bases separating them. The length of the CDR3 is 16 residues.

This clone was detected once. This sequence joins TRBV29-1 and TRBJ2-2; D not resolved. This CDR3 contains 12 residues. The V and J ends lost 1 base and 5 bases respectively, with 5 bases between them. Germline V CDR1 and CDR2: SQVTM, ANQGSEA. The CDR3 DNA follows: TGCAGCGTTGAAGGGCGGACCGGGGAGCTGTTTTTT. This encodes CSVEGRTGELFF.

The J gene is TRBJ1-4, the V gene TRBV7-9, with D perhaps TRBD1 (5 bases). The CDR3 covers 15 residues. Looked up from germline, CDR1 is SEHNR and CDR2 is FQNEAQ (reference sequence). Trimming left V 0 bases short and J 13 bases short, with 18 bases between. DNA of the CDR3: TGTGCCAGCAGCTTAGCACTTCCGCACGAGAGGGGACTGTTTTTT. This translates into CASSLALPHERGLFF.